The clone carrying this T cell receptor (beta chain) was picked up many times. Its antigen is undetermined. This specimen comes from a study of molecular identifiers for immune sequencing clone quantification. Whole-study results and caveats: Jurkat TCR RNA spiked in from one cell (amid more than 850,000 naive cells) was reportedly detectable.

Making the bulk TCR libraries relied on previously described methods and listed TCR primers. TCRdb reanalysed the PCR reads using MiXCR and keeps one entry per CDR3 protein. The sample carries more than 70,000 distinct CDR3 sequences, approximately 22% recorded once. The length of the CDR3 is 11 residues. CDR1 SGHAT and CDR2 FQNNGV come from the germline V gene. V shed 6 bases and J shed 6 bases, with 6 bases lying between them. This receptor was obtained from a human donor in good health. Some libraries in this study had Jurkat cell RNA spiked in. Material: naive CD8+ T cells from blood, with Jurkat cell RNA spiked in. Subset denoted: FACS-sorted CD8+CD4-CCR7+CD45RA+ naive T cells. The genes are TRBV11-2 and TRBJ2-1; no clear D gene. The CDR3 loop is CASSLTNEQFF. In DNA form, the CDR3 reads TGTGCCAGCAGTTTAACCAATGAGCAGTTCTTC. The full variable domain, completed using reference TRBV11-2 and TRBJ2-1, is EAGVAQSPRYKIIEKRQSVAFWCNPISGHATLYWYQQILGQGPKLLIQFQNNGVVDDSQLPKDRFSAERLKGVDSTLKIQPAKLEDSAVYLCASSLTNEQFFGPGTRLTVL.